This TCR beta chain was profiled in a study of blood T cell repertoires in COVID-19 (TCRdb year 2020). For context, the study as a whole: Samples covering the acute and convalescent phases of COVID-19 were provided by collaborators in the United States, Italy and Spain. The prospective study material was composed of cDNA or gDNA derived from T cells, B-cell-depleted T cells, or PBMCs. Deeply sampled blood TCRbeta repertoires from subjects exposed to, actively infected with, or recovered from COVID-19 were included in the dataset. The repertoires were released in a freely available public database meant as a resource for research on the immune response to SARS-CoV-2. The samples were drawn from the first 160 participants of the ongoing ImmuneRACE study and from 1,200 or so subjects provided by 6 global collaborators. Nearly every sample came with metadata listing a de-identified subject ID, COVID-19 status, age in years and sex. Where available, HLA class I and class II types were taken from metadata supplied by the sample provider and were not determined by assay-based typing. Paper-wide results and their limitations: The quantity of clinical and demographic metadata differed by source and by participant and was supplied without curation.

The immunoSEQ Assay, a bias-controlled multiplex PCR, was used to amplify TCRbeta CDR3 regions from genomic DNA. In the original analysis: Nucleated cell counts per sample were estimated from amplification of reference gene primers within the assay. To quantify the absolute abundance of each unique TCRbeta CDR3 rearrangement, sequence reads were collapsed and filtered. For each sample, productive Simpson clonality was calculated as the square root of Simpson's diversity index across productive rearrangements. The clones in this table, taken by TCRdb from immuneACCESS, are in-frame only. Not every clone is retained; where verified, under half of the shortfall comes from an unresolved V gene, and the cause of the rest is unknown. That table is the source of V, J and clone size, and D and trimming were worked out from the DNA. The sample yields 400,000 to 450,000 clones; 80% to 90% were counted once. The ten largest clonotypes hold 0.95% to 1.2% of the sample.

Participants in the prospective study were aged about 18 to 95 years, lived in about two dozen United States geographic areas, and enrolled through a virtual design. In the prospective study, cohorts were assigned on the basis of participant-reported clinical history obtained from a screening survey and a study questionnaire. For ImmuneRACE Cohort 3, a participant was defined as recovered based on two consecutive negative NP/OP PCR tests, clearance by a healthcare professional, or resolution of symptoms. In the prospective study, whole blood, serum and a nasopharyngeal or oropharyngeal swab were collected from each participant by mobile phlebotomists. Additional blood draws and questionnaires over an approximately 2-month period could optionally be provided by prospective study participants. Prospective study blood samples were shipped either frozen or at room temperature before DNA extraction.

The CDR3, from cysteine to phenylalanine, totals 13 residues. The retained sequence is limited to the CDR3, 39 bases, with the frame set at the first base. V is reduced by 7 bases and J by 4 bases, leaving a spacing of 11 bases between them. As encoded in the germline V gene, CDR1 is MDHEN while CDR2 is SYDVKM. With regard to this clone: Its target antigen remains unknown. Per-nucleotide qualities are absent, and no much larger clonotype sits a single base away.

The V and J segments used are TRBV28 and TRBJ2-1; possibly the D gene is TRBD2, per 5 matching bases. The sample was PBMCs or T cells enriched from blood (not recorded which). The sequence was obtained from a man aged 25-45 years who had recovered from COVID-19. The CDR3 protein: CASTIGLYNEQFF. The sequenced DNA: TGTGCCAGCACAATCGGACTTTACAATGAGCAGTTCTTC. Reference TRBV28 and TRBJ2-1 genes cover what lies past the CDR3, so the full variable domain is DVKVTQSSRYLVKRTGEKVFLECVQDMDHENMFWYRQDPGLGLRLIYFSYDVKMKEKGDIPEGYSVSREKKERFSLILESASTNQTSMYLCASTIGLYNEQFFGPGTRLTVL.